The sequence of this T cell receptor beta chain was determined in a study of cytomegalovirus exposure and HLA in healthy donors. Study findings and constraints: TCR beta sequences reportedly predicted most subjects' HLA-A and HLA-B alleles accurately. It was in a later analysis that TCR association rates were seen to vary by HLA locus, highest for DRB1 and lowest for HLA-C. Immune exposure information available was restricted to CMV serostatus.

As concerns this clone: Its antigen is unidentified.

The trim removed 2 bases at V and 7 bases at J, leaving 1 base unmatched. The CDR3 is 13 residues long. Germline assignment: CDR1 SGHAT and CDR2 FQNNGV. The PCR contained 60 Vbeta and 13 Jbeta primers. Data came from immunoSEQ multiplex PCR; TCRdb stores just in-frame clones and leaves some out. Of roughly 130,000 clones listed, roughly four fifths are singletons. The clonotype was recovered from a woman aged 45-65 years in good health and CMV-seronegative. The V gene is TRBV11-2, the J gene TRBJ1-4, with 7 bases matching TRBD1. Sequences were obtained from PBMCs. CDR3 DNA: TGTGCCAGCAGCTTAAACAGGGGTGAAAAACTGTTTTTT. It encodes CASSLNRGEKLFF.